This T cell receptor beta chain was documented in a study of shared T cell receptors in the human thymus. TCRdb's table, derived via immunoSEQ multiplex PCR, lists solely in-frame clones and lacks some. Among hundreds of thousands of clones, 87% were seen once, and the ten largest hold 0.0094%. Germline V gene sequence: CDR1 GTSNPN, CDR2 SVGIG (reference sequence). V was cut by 3 bases and J by 3 bases, with 11 bases left in between. The CDR3 extends over 13 amino acids. Another study also made use of these data, one on human thymus T cells. As that study records: Healthy Finnish infants undergoing corrective surgery for congenital heart defects were the donors. Corrective cardiac surgery supplied the resected thymus tissue. Gene usage (both V and J) appeared biased in thymic and blood repertoires. Highly overlapping thymic repertoires in unrelated individuals were reported by related research.

The receptor was isolated from a boy less than two years old with a congenital heart defect. The V gene is TRBV30, the J gene TRBJ1-2; unclear D gene. Sequences were obtained from thymocytes. The CDR3, as DNA: TGTGCCTGGAGGGCGACGGGAGACTATGGCTACACCTTC. Translation gives CAWRATGDYGYTF.